Each of the 15 T cell receptor beta chains below was sequenced from the same sample in a study of metastatic and nonmetastatic thyroid tumors. TCRdb redid the clone calls on the PCR reads using MiXCR. The sample holds some 24,000 clones, under 25% seen once. No treatment of any kind had been given to any patient before thyroid surgery. Sequencing was done on a sample of blood. The receptors come from a male donor with papillary thyroid cancer or a benign thyroid nodule (not recorded which). Some clones in this sample may be carry-over from other donors' samples.

This chain connects TRBV5-1 to TRBJ2-7, with 7 nucleotides matching TRBD2. V was pared by 4 bases and J by 2 bases, with 6 bases of the junction left unmatched. The CDR3 extends over 14 amino acids. CDR1 and CDR2 (germline): SGHRS, YFSETQ. CDR3 nucleotide sequence: TGCGCCAGCAGCCTCTCGGGAGGTACCTACGAGCAGTACTTC. Protein: CASSLSGGTYEQYF. Variable domain in full (rest from reference TRBV5-1 and TRBJ2-7): KAGVTQTPRYLIKTRGQQVTLSCSPISGHRSVSWYQQTPGQGLQFLFEYFSETQRNKGNFPGRFSGRQFSNSRSEMNVSTLELGDSALYLCASSLSGGTYEQYFGPGTRLTVT.

This clone appeared many times. The chain recombines TRBV28 with TRBJ2-5; maybe TRBD2 (5 bases). Germline CDR1 MDHEN, CDR2 SYDVKM. CDR3 length: 15 amino acids. V was trimmed by 6 bases and J by 4 bases, leaving 18 bases between them. As DNA, the CDR3 is TGTGCCAGCAGCCCCTTCCGACGTGAGGGAGAGACCCAGTACTTC. As protein: CASSPFRREGETQYF.

The sample holds many counts of this clone. This chain links TRBV20-1 with TRBJ2-3; D remains unclear. The ends were cut back, 3 bases at V and 4 bases at J, with 14 bases in the middle. Germline CDR1 reads DFQATT; CDR2 reads SNEGSKA (reference sequence). The CDR3 spans 14 residues. For the CDR3, the DNA is TGCAGTGCTAGGGGCTTGGAGTTTGCAGATACGCAGTATTTT. Its translation: CSARGLEFADTQYF.

This clone was recorded at least ten times. The V gene is TRBV5-5, the J gene TRBJ2-7; unclear D gene. This CDR3 region has 14 residues. Germline lookup yields CDR1 SGHKS and CDR2 YYEKEE (reference sequence). V was shortened by 0 bases and J by 6 bases, with 13 bases between the two germline ends. DNA of the CDR3: TGTGCCAGCAGCTTGGCCCATGAGGTGGCCGAGCAGTACTTC. Translation: CASSLAHEVAEQYF.

This clone was observed at least ten times. Germline and junction disagree at one end, which may indicate a read error. This chain joins TRBV28 and TRBJ2-7, with 7 bases matching TRBD1. Germline V gene sequence: CDR1 MDHEN, CDR2 SYDVKM. CDR3 length: 11 residues. The CDR3: CASSIGQVKHF. The CDR3 DNA follows: TGTGCCAGCAGTATCGGACAGGTCAAACACTTC.

This clone was counted between two and nine times. A read error may be the cause here, since a much bigger clone is one base away. The chain combines TRBV12-5 with TRBJ2-3, with D possibly matching TRBD2 (5 bases). The germline V and J ends were trimmed by 6 bases and 0 bases, with 10 bases remaining between them. Per the germline V gene, CDR1 is LGHNT and CDR2 is FRNRAP. This CDR3 is built from 14 residues. The CDR3 protein is CASGIGVSTDTQYF. The DNA of the CDR3 is TGTGCTAGTGGCATCGGGGTAAGCACAGATACGCAGTATTTT.

This clone was seen only once. The chain combines TRBV5-1 with TRBJ2-1, with D uncertain. This CDR3 comprises 14 residues. Germline V lookup: CDR1 SGHRS, CDR2 YFSETQ. The V and J ends lost 7 bases and 2 bases respectively, with 13 bases between them. The CDR3 reads CASHGGPTYNEQFF. The CDR3 DNA sequence: TGCGCCAGCCACGGCGGCCCAACCTACAATGAGCAGTTCTTC.

At least ten counts were recorded for this clone. The chain joins TRBV19 to TRBJ2-1; 14 bases fit TRBD2. V trimming: 3 bases; J trimming: 8 bases; junction bases outside the gene matches: 6. The CDR3 loop spans 16 amino acids. Germline V gene data show CDR1 as LNHDA and CDR2 as SQIVND (reference sequence). The CDR3, as DNA: TGTGCCAGTAGTATTACCGGGACTAGCGGGAGCGATGAGCAGTTCTTC. Amino acids: CASSITGTSGSDEQFF.

The rearrangement uses TRBV19 and TRBJ2-3; 7 bases agree with TRBD2. The CDR3 runs to 17 residues. Per the germline V gene, CDR1 is LNHDA and CDR2 is SQIVND (reference sequence). V lost 1 base to trimming and J lost 1 base; unmatched junction nucleotides: 8. CDR3 DNA sequence: TGTGCCAGTAGTATAGGAGGTAGCGGGTATGGCACAGATACGCAGTATTTT. Amino acids: CASSIGGSGYGTDTQYF.

By share, this clone counts as medium-sized. This chain joins TRBV30 and TRBJ1-3; no definite D call. Per germline, CDR1 GTSNPN and CDR2 SVGIG (reference sequence). The length of the CDR3 is 12 residues. V lost 4 bases, J lost 4 bases, and 8 bases lay in between. The CDR3 loop is CAWKRAGNTIYF. CDR3 DNA sequence: TGTGCCTGGAAGCGGGCCGGAAACACCATATATTTT.

This clone has just a few counts. This could be a read error, since a much larger clone is one nucleotide away. This sequence joins TRBV5-6 and TRBJ2-3; D may be TRBD2 (7 bases). The germline V gene has CDR1 SGHDT and CDR2 YYEEEE. V was pared by 0 bases and J by 7 bases, with 21 bases between. The CDR3 has 17 amino acids. CDR3: CASSLGLAARGPYTQYF. The CDR3 DNA is TGTGCCAGCAGCTTGGGGCTAGCGGCCAGGGGCCCGTATACGCAGTATTTT.

This clone has a count of ten or more. V usage is TRBV3-1 and J usage is TRBJ1-3; D is ambiguous. CDR1 and CDR2 (germline): LGHDT, YNNKEL (reference sequence). V was pared by 1 base and J by 0 bases, with 13 bases between. The CDR3 sequence is 17 residues long. CDR3 protein: CASSQVFSVFSGNTIYF. DNA for the CDR3: TGTGCCAGCAGCCAAGTTTTTTCGGTCTTCTCTGGAAACACCATATATTTT.

This clone was seen many times. This CDR3 is CSARRPEEGQPQHF. The CDR3 DNA follows: TGCAGTGCTAGGCGACCGGAGGAGGGTCAGCCCCAGCATTTT. J is TRBJ1-5 and V is TRBV20-1; D is unclear. The CDR3 sequence is 14 residues long. Germline V CDR1 and CDR2: DFQATT, SNEGSKA (reference sequence). V gave up 3 bases and J gave up 6 bases, with 15 bases separating them.

The chain links TRBV9 to TRBJ1-1; D remains unclear. The V gene's germline CDR1 is SGDLS and CDR2 YYNGEE. The V and J ends lost 0 bases and 2 bases respectively, with 8 bases between them. This CDR3 has 14 residues. The CDR3 sequence is CASSVGVLNTEAFF. The CDR3 nucleotides read TGTGCCAGCAGCGTAGGTGTCCTCAACACTGAAGCTTTCTTT.

This clone was seen repeatedly, ten times or more. This sequence joins TRBV7-8 and TRBJ1-1; TRBD1 is a possible D gene (5 bases). V was trimmed by 2 bases and J by 1 base, leaving 11 bases between them. Germline loops: CDR1 SGHVS, CDR2 FQNEAQ. This CDR3 has 15 residues. The CDR3 nucleotides are TGTGCCAGCAGCTTAATGACAGCTTCGAACACTGAAGCTTTCTTT. This sequence encodes CASSLMTASNTEAFF.